This T cell receptor (beta chain) came from a study of memory CD4+ T cells and cytomegalovirus serostatus. For the study at large: Healthy Belgian adult donors included about nine CMV-positive and 24 CMV-negative people.

Whole-study findings and limits: Median bootstrapped AUC for CMV status was about 0.96 originally, 0.85 to 0.92 US-trained.

This clone was observed a handful of times. Its antigen is unidentified. Per the authors' pipeline: Out-of-frame sequences were removed, leaving 2,204,828 distinct TCRbeta sequences. Libraries were prepared by immunoSEQ multiplex PCR; TCRdb keeps only in-frame clonotypes and omits some of them. V and J calls and clone size are those listed in that table; D and trimming were worked out from the DNA. The sample contains roughly 28,000 clones, about 78% of which appear only once. Germline loops: CDR1 SQVTM, CDR2 ANQGSEA. J was trimmed by 0 bases and V by 3 bases; bases with no gene match: 1. This CDR3 has 13 amino acids. The sort gate was single viable CD3+CD4+CD8-CD45RO+ cells for memory CD4+ T cells.

V gene TRBV29-1 combines with J gene TRBJ1-1, with TRBD1 matching over 7 bases. This clonotype was sampled from an adult in good health and CMV-seronegative. Input material: memory CD4+ T cells from blood. The CDR3 DNA sequence: TGCAGCGTTGAGGGACAGATGAACACTGAAGCTTTCTTT. Protein sequence: CSVEGQMNTEAFF.